These 13 T cell receptor beta chains originate from one sample sequenced in a study of cytomegalovirus exposure and HLA in healthy donors. The PCR was carried out with 60 Vbeta primers and 13 Jbeta primers. Libraries were prepared by immunoSEQ multiplex PCR; TCRdb keeps only in-frame clonotypes and omits some of them. Of about 130,000 clones listed, about three quarters are singletons. Input material: PBMCs. The receptors derive from a human donor in good health.

V and J are TRBV9 and TRBJ2-1; the D gene is possibly TRBD1 (5 bases). Trimming cost V 0 bases and J 7 bases, with 14 bases left between them. Germline values: CDR1 SGDLS, CDR2 YYNGEE. This CDR3 has 15 residues. In DNA form, the CDR3 reads TGTGCCAGCAGCGTAGAGTATGGGGCCTGGAATGAGCAGTTCTTC. This codes for CASSVEYGAWNEQFF. Based on the CDR3 plus reference TRBV9 and TRBJ2-1, the full variable domain is DSGVTQTPKHLITATGQRVTLRCSPRSGDLSVYWYQQSLDQGLQFLIQYYNGEERAKGNILERFSAQQFPDLHSELNLSSLELGDSALYFCASSVEYGAWNEQFFGPGTRLTVL.

The V and J genes are TRBV5-6 and TRBJ2-3; perhaps TRBD2 as D (6 bases). The CDR3 extends over 16 amino acids. V was trimmed by 3 bases and J by 7 bases, leaving 21 bases between them. The germline V gene encodes CDR1 SGHDT and CDR2 YYEEEE. The CDR3 is CASSYGTGAGLNTQYF. The CDR3, as DNA: TGTGCCAGCAGCTACGGGACTGGGGCGGGGTTAAATACGCAGTATTTT.

Worth noting for this clone: Other DNA sequences in the same sample also yield this CDR3. The chain has TRBV9 and TRBJ2-5; 10 bases align to TRBD1. This CDR3 has 15 residues. In germline, CDR1 is SGDLS, CDR2 YYNGEE. The V gene end was trimmed by 3 bases and the J gene end by 5 bases; junction bases not matched to a gene: 7. CDR3 in amino acids: CASSARQGAEETQYF. The CDR3, as DNA: TGTGCCAGCAGCGCAAGACAGGGGGCGGAGGAGACCCAGTACTTC.

The CDR3 DNA is TGTGCCAGCAGACAGGGGCCGTTGAACACTGAAGCTTTCTTT. Its translation: CASRQGPLNTEAFF. The chain links TRBV6-5 to TRBJ1-1; 7 bases align to TRBD1. The CDR3 contains 14 residues. With 6 bases clipped from V and 0 bases from J, the junction kept 4 bases outside the gene matches. Germline-derived CDR1 and CDR2 are MNHEY and SVGAGI.

This clone was counted between two and nine times. V usage is TRBV19 and J usage is TRBJ1-6, with TRBD1 as a possible D gene (5 bases). CDR1 and CDR2 from the germline V gene are LNHDA and SQIVND (reference sequence). This CDR3 contains 13 residues. V lost 3 bases and J lost 7, with 7 bases in between. The CDR3 DNA reads TGTGCCAGTAGTATTCAGGGAAATTCACCCCTCCACTTT. The encoded protein is CASSIQGNSPLHF.

This clone was seen just once. The chain links TRBV7-2 to TRBJ2-6, with D possibly matching TRBD2 (6 bases). This CDR3 contains 17 residues. CDR1 and CDR2 (germline): SGHTA, FQGNSA. V was clipped by 3 bases and J by 0 bases, with 12 bases between them. In DNA, the CDR3 is TGTGCCAGCAGCTTGGCGGGGCCTGGCTCTGGGGCCAACGTCCTGACTTTC. It translates to CASSLAGPGSGANVLTF.

In this sample, this clone turned up once. The chain uses TRBV6-1 and TRBJ1-4, with D possibly being TRBD1 (5 bases). Germline CDR1 MNHNS, CDR2 SASEGT. Deletions cut 3 bases from V and 7 bases from J, with 12 bases between. The CDR3 length is 14 residues. CDR3 sequence: CASSDTGSAEKLFF. Here the CDR3 DNA reads TGTGCCAGCAGTGATACAGGTTCAGCTGAAAAACTGTTTTTT.

J is TRBJ2-7 and V is TRBV6-6; a possible D gene is TRBD1 (6 bases). CDR3 length equals 13 residues. The germline gives CDR1 MNHNY, CDR2 SVGAGI (reference sequence). V was pared by 6 bases and J by 1 base, with 10 bases between. The CDR3 protein is CASSLQGSYEQYF. Written as DNA, the CDR3 is TGTGCCAGCAGCCTACAGGGTTCCTACGAGCAGTACTTC.

The chain carries TRBV27 and TRBJ2-7; 7 bases map to TRBD1. The CDR3 has 13 amino acids. V trimming: 5 bases; J trimming: 9 bases; junction bases outside the gene matches: 10. Germline values: CDR1 MNHEY, CDR2 SMNVEV (reference sequence). For the CDR3, the DNA is TGTGCCAGCAGTAGGCAGGGGGACGGCGGGCAGTACTTC. The encoded protein is CASSRQGDGGQYF.

In its sample, this clone was seen a few times. CDR3 coding DNA: TGTGCCAGCAGTGCCCCGGGGACAGGCATGAACACTGAAGCTTTCTTT. This codes for CASSAPGTGMNTEAFF. This rearrangement joins TRBV25-1 to TRBJ1-1; 8 positions agree with TRBD1. V was clipped by 4 bases and J by 0 bases; unmatched bases: 7. Germline V gene data show CDR1 as MGHDK and CDR2 as SYGVNS. This CDR3 has 16 amino acids.

This chain links TRBV18 with TRBJ1-5; D ambiguous. V was shortened by 4 bases and J by 4 bases, with 17 bases between the two germline ends. Germline lookup yields CDR1 KGHSH and CDR2 LQKENI. The CDR3 consists of 16 residues. The DNA of the CDR3 is TGTGCCAGCTCACTATCGACCAGAGGTAAAAATCAGCCCCAGCATTTT. This sequence encodes CASSLSTRGKNQPQHF. Full variable domain (remainder filled in from reference TRBV18 and TRBJ1-5): NAGVMQNPRHLVRRRGQEARLRCSPMKGHSHVYWYRQLPEEGLKFMVYLQKENIIDESGMPKERFSAEFPKEGPSILRIQQVVRGDSAAYFCASSLSTRGKNQPQHFGDGTRLSIL.

V gene TRBV27 combines with J gene TRBJ1-1; no clear D. Germline CDR1 MNHEY, CDR2 SMNVEV (reference sequence). V was cut by 2 bases and J by 3 bases, with 7 bases left in between. The CDR3 loop spans 13 amino acids. The CDR3 here is CASSLRGHTEAFF. CDR3 coding DNA: TGTGCCAGCAGTTTACGGGGTCACACTGAAGCTTTCTTT.

This clone has more than one count but fewer than ten. V usage is TRBV27 and J usage is TRBJ2-7; D gene unclear. Germline-derived CDR1 and CDR2 are MNHEY and SMNVEV (reference sequence). The CDR3 is 15 residues long. V was pared by 1 base and J by 0 bases, with 10 bases between. CDR3 nucleotide sequence: TGTGCCAGCAGTTTATTTGAGAGTAGCTCCTACGAGCAGTACTTC. It codes for CASSLFESSSYEQYF.